These 30 T cell receptor beta chains share one sample of origin, sequenced in a study of TIL therapy for anti-PD-1-resistant metastatic lung cancer. Time point reported: pre-treatment sample, taken before nivolumab and TIL therapy. The immunoSEQ assay was v3. Assay: immunoSEQ multiplex PCR; the TCRdb copy retains only in-frame clones and omits some. The sample has tens of thousands of clones, around 87% seen once. Sequenced material: blood, taken at baseline. Receptors originate from a person between 25 and 80 years old with non-small cell lung cancer.

The chain couples TRBV15 to TRBJ2-7, with D perhaps matching TRBD1 (6 bases). CDR3 size: 15 residues. CDR1 LNHNV and CDR2 YYDKDF come from the germline V gene (reference sequence). The V end lost 5 bases, the J end lost 2 bases, and 16 bases lay between the germline ends. This chain's CDR3 is CATSPTTGQPYEQYF. As DNA, the CDR3 is TGTGCCACCAGCCCTACGACGGGACAACCCTACGAGCAGTACTTC. The entire variable domain, with the rest obtained from reference TRBV15 and TRBJ2-7, is as follows: DAMVIQNPRYQVTQFGKPVTLSCSQTLNHNVMYWYQQKSSQAPKLLFHYYDKDFNNEADTPDNFQSRRPNTSFCFLDIRSPGLGDTAMYLCATSPTTGQPYEQYFGPGTRLTVT.

The rearrangement uses TRBV27 and TRBJ2-1; D is unclear. Germline V gene sequence: CDR1 MNHEY, CDR2 SMNVEV (reference sequence). This CDR3 has 14 amino acids. Between the trimmed V and J ends, which lost 5 bases and 3 bases, there was a span of 11 bases. CDR3 region: CASSLLGNYNEQFF. The DNA for the CDR3 is TGTGCCAGCAGTCTGTTGGGAAACTACAATGAGCAGTTCTTC.

This clone was seen just once. The chain uses TRBV4-1 and TRBJ1-2, with TRBD1 matching 7 bases. The trim removed 4 bases at V and 4 bases at J, leaving 12 bases unmatched. Germline loops: CDR1 MGHRA, CDR2 YSYEKL. The length of the CDR3 is 16 residues. The CDR3 loop reads CASSPYRGDSFYGYTF. DNA for the CDR3: TGCGCCAGCAGCCCCTATCGGGGGGACAGCTTCTATGGCTACACCTTC.

The CDR3 is CASSLPGANVLTF. In nucleotides, the CDR3 is TGTGCCAGCAGCTTACCTGGGGCCAACGTCCTGACTTTC. The V and J genes are TRBV11-2 and TRBJ2-6, with D unresolved. This CDR3 comprises 13 residues. Deletions cut 2 bases from V and 2 bases from J, with 1 base between. Germline V gene lookup returns CDR1 SGHAT and CDR2 FQNNGV. The whole variable domain, remainder taken from reference TRBV11-2 and TRBJ2-6, is EAGVAQSPRYKIIEKRQSVAFWCNPISGHATLYWYQQILGQGPKLLIQFQNNGVVDDSQLPKDRFSAERLKGVDSTLKIQPAKLEDSAVYLCASSLPGANVLTFGAGSRLTVL.

The chain combines TRBV2 with TRBJ2-5; a possible D gene is TRBD2 (6 bases). CDR3 length: 14 amino acids. With 5 bases removed from V and 4 bases from J, the gap between germline ends came to 14 bases. Germline values: CDR1 SNHLY, CDR2 FYNNEI. In DNA, the CDR3 is TGTGCCAGCAGTCTACAACTAGCCCCAGAGACCCAGTACTTC. It yields the protein CASSLQLAPETQYF.

This chain joins TRBV4-1 and TRBJ2-7; possible D gene TRBD1, 7 bases. V was pared by 0 bases and J by 4 bases, with 19 bases between. From germline, CDR1 is MGHRA and CDR2 YSYEKL. The CDR3 length is 17 residues. CDR3 sequence: CASSQESIQGGNYEQYF. The CDR3 DNA sequence: TGCGCCAGCAGCCAAGAATCGATCCAGGGGGGCAATTACGAGCAGTACTTC.

This clone has only a few counts. This sequence joins TRBV19 and TRBJ1-1, with unresolved D. V lost 9 bases and J 0 bases, leaving 11 bases between the germline ends. The CDR3 is 13 amino acids. Germline V gene lookup returns CDR1 LNHDA and CDR2 SQIVND (reference sequence). This CDR3 reads CARRGFMNTEAFF. The DNA for the CDR3 is TGTGCCAGACGCGGATTTATGAACACTGAAGCTTTCTTT.

The chain has TRBV27 and TRBJ1-5, with TRBD1 identical over 8 bases. J gave up 9 bases and V 6 bases, and 16 bases lay outside the gene matches. Per germline, CDR1 MNHEY and CDR2 SMNVEV (reference sequence). CDR3 length equals 16 residues. The CDR3 reads CASSPNTGQASWPQHF. The CDR3 nucleotides are TGTGCCAGCAGCCCTAACACGGGACAGGCGTCATGGCCCCAGCATTTT.

J is TRBJ1-1 and V is TRBV29-1, with D tentatively TRBD1 (6 bases). With 6 bases removed from V and 1 base from J, the gap between germline ends came to 9 bases. The germline gives CDR1 SQVTM, CDR2 ANQGSEA. This CDR3 comprises 12 residues. In DNA, the CDR3 is TGCAGCGTGGGACACCCGAACACTGAAGCTTTCTTT. It translates to CSVGHPNTEAFF.

The chain links TRBV10-3 to TRBJ2-1; possibly TRBD2 for D (6 bases). The CDR3 is made up of 13 amino acids. V lost 10 bases and J 1 base, leaving 11 bases between the germline ends. CDR1 and CDR2 (germline): ENHRY, SYGVKD. The CDR3 spells CATHGTSYNEQFF. CDR3 bases: TGTGCCACCCACGGGACTTCCTACAATGAGCAGTTCTTC.

The J gene is TRBJ1-2, the V gene TRBV2; no clear D. This CDR3 has 14 amino acids. CDR1 is SNHLY, CDR2 FYNNEI, per germline. Trimming took off 4 bases at V and 2 bases at J, with 11 bases between the two ends. CDR3 sequence reads: CASSALDGNYGYTF. DNA of the CDR3: TGTGCCAGCAGTGCCCTGGACGGAAACTATGGCTACACCTTC.

Here the CDR3 reads CASSGDSGRDEQYF. As DNA, the CDR3 is TGTGCCAGCAGCGGGGACTCAGGGCGCGACGAGCAGTACTTC. J is TRBJ2-7 and V is TRBV5-5, with D maybe TRBD2 (6 bases). V lost 4 bases, J lost 5 bases, and 16 bases lay in between. Germline values: CDR1 SGHKS, CDR2 YYEKEE (reference sequence). The CDR3 sequence is 14 residues long.

The chain recombines TRBV5-4 with TRBJ1-2; D is ambiguous. The CDR3 is 12 amino acids. V lost 0 bases and J 8 bases, leaving 8 bases between the germline ends. Germline CDR1 is SGHNT and CDR2 is YYREEE (reference sequence). The CDR3 DNA sequence: TGTGCCAGCAGCTTGGCAGGCCACGGCTACACCTTC. Translating it yields CASSLAGHGYTF.

This chain links TRBV23-1 with TRBJ1-1; D not certain. TRBV23-1 is identified as an open reading frame with a role that is uncertain. There are 12 residues in the CDR3. Trimming cost V 6 bases and J 12 bases, with 17 bases left between them. This CDR3 is CASSGGCPGTFF. As DNA, the CDR3 is TGCGCCAGCAGCGGAGGATGCCCGGGGACTTTCTTT.

The chain joins TRBV7-2 to TRBJ1-4; no clear D gene. CDR3 length: 17 residues. The germline V gene has CDR1 SGHTA and CDR2 FQGNSA. V was trimmed by 0 bases and J by 0 bases, leaving 11 bases between them. The CDR3 loop reads CASSLALTGATNEKLFF. The CDR3 DNA is TGTGCCAGCAGCTTAGCTTTGACCGGGGCAACTAATGAAAAACTGTTTTTT. Variable domain in full (rest from reference TRBV7-2 and TRBJ1-4): GAGVSQSPSNKVTEKGKDVELRCDPISGHTALYWYRQSLGQGLEFLIYFQGNSAPDKSGLPSDRFSAERTGGSVSTLTIQRTQQEDSAVYLCASSLALTGATNEKLFFGSGTQLSVL.

The CDR3 DNA reads TGTGCCAGTAAGCCCGGGACAGGGTTCGATCAGCCCCAGCATTTT. It translates to CASKPGTGFDQPQHF. The chain is built from TRBV27 and TRBJ1-5; 9 bases align to TRBD1. The V segment lost 9 bases and the J segment 5 bases; nucleotides outside the gene matches: 11. This CDR3 has 15 residues. Germline CDR1 reads MNHEY; CDR2 reads SMNVEV (reference sequence).

The chain couples TRBV28 to TRBJ2-7; 12 bases map to TRBD2. J was trimmed by 9 bases and V by 5 bases; bases with no gene match: 11. This CDR3 is built from 15 residues. Germline CDR1 MDHEN, CDR2 SYDVKM. CDR3 sequence reads: CASSPRTSGTPGQYF. Here the CDR3 DNA reads TGTGCCAGCAGTCCCCGGACTAGCGGGACTCCTGGGCAGTACTTC.

The rearrangement uses TRBV27 and TRBJ2-3, with D possibly matching TRBD1 (6 bases). Germline assignment: CDR1 MNHEY and CDR2 SMNVEV (reference sequence). This CDR3 has 15 amino acids. Between the trimmed V and J ends, which lost 5 bases and 2 bases, there was a span of 14 bases. CDR3 protein: CASSPRDTHTDTQYF. The CDR3 region has the DNA TGTGCCAGCAGTCCCCGGGACACCCACACAGATACGCAGTATTTT.

The genes are TRBV9 and TRBJ2-5; a possible D gene is TRBD1 (6 bases). Germline lookup yields CDR1 SGDLS and CDR2 YYNGEE. V was clipped by 4 bases and J by 1 base, with 17 bases between them. The CDR3 has 16 residues. The CDR3 region is CASSPLWEQGQETQYF. CDR3 in DNA: TGTGCCAGCAGCCCCTTGTGGGAACAGGGCCAAGAGACCCAGTACTTC.

The rearrangement links TRBV9 to TRBJ2-3; D uncertain. V was clipped by 0 bases and J by 1 base, with 9 bases between them. Germline lookup yields CDR1 SGDLS and CDR2 YYNGEE. The CDR3 is made up of 15 amino acids. Here the CDR3 reads CASSVGTRGTDTQYF. The CDR3 DNA reads as TGTGCCAGCAGCGTAGGAACCCGAGGCACAGATACGCAGTATTTT.

J is TRBJ2-1 and V is TRBV19, with 7 bases matching TRBD1. The J segment lost 1 base and the V segment lost 7 bases, leaving 10 bases of the junction unmatched. Germline V gene lookup returns CDR1 LNHDA and CDR2 SQIVND (reference sequence). The CDR3 consists of 16 residues. CDR3 amino acids: CASTMGRQGSYNEQFF. DNA for the CDR3: TGTGCCAGTACCATGGGACGACAGGGATCCTACAATGAGCAGTTCTTC.

J is TRBJ1-3 and V is TRBV10-3; 8 nucleotides line up with TRBD1. CDR1 is ENHRY and CDR2 is SYGVKD in the germline V gene. The CDR3 sequence is 15 residues long. V was clipped by 7 bases and J by 0 bases; unmatched bases: 5. The CDR3 is CAIKQGAFSGNTIYF. The CDR3 bases are TGTGCCATCAAGCAGGGGGCCTTCTCTGGAAACACCATATATTTT.

This chain joins TRBV3-1 (or the pseudogene TRBV3-2) and TRBJ2-7; D gene ambiguous. V was pared by 1 base and J by 2 bases, with 3 bases between. This CDR3 region has 12 residues. Germline V lookup: CDR1 LGHDT, CDR2 YNNKEL (reference sequence). The CDR3 loop is CASSQGAYEQYF. CDR3 bases: TGTGCCAGCAGCCAAGGAGCCTACGAGCAGTACTTC.

Here the CDR3 DNA reads TGCGCCAGCAGCCCCGACCCGCCGGGACGGGGCGCCGAGCAGTACTTC. Residues: CASSPDPPGRGAEQYF. The chain links TRBV5-1 to TRBJ2-7; D tentatively reads TRBD1 or TRBD2 (5 bases each). Germline values: CDR1 SGHRS, CDR2 YFSETQ. The CDR3 consists of 16 residues. With 4 bases removed from V and 6 bases from J, the gap between germline ends came to 23 bases.

This clone has only one observation. V and J are TRBV2 and TRBJ2-5; the D call may be TRBD1 or TRBD2 (5 bases each). Looked up from germline, CDR1 is SNHLY and CDR2 is FYNNEI. The CDR3 contains 15 residues. Trimming left V 3 bases short and J 1 base short, with 12 bases between. The CDR3 loop is CASSDLGTVQETQYF. CDR3 in DNA: TGTGCCAGCAGTGACCTCGGGACGGTCCAAGAGACCCAGTACTTC.

The chain uses TRBV15 and TRBJ2-2; possibly TRBD2 for D (6 bases). The CDR3 has 14 amino acids. The V end lost 4 bases, the J end lost 3 bases, and 9 bases lay between the germline ends. Germline CDR1 LNHNV, CDR2 YYDKDF (reference sequence). CDR3 region: CATSNRLDTGELFF. In DNA form, the CDR3 reads TGTGCCACCAGCAACCGACTAGACACCGGGGAGCTGTTTTTT.

The rearrangement uses TRBV7-6 and TRBJ2-3; 8 nucleotides agree with TRBD2. Unmatched junction bases numbered 8, after V lost 5 bases and J lost 4 bases. The CDR3 is made up of 15 amino acids. Germline V gene data show CDR1 as SGHVS and CDR2 as FNYEAQ. The CDR3 loop reads CASSPLAERADTQYF. In nucleotides, the CDR3 is TGTGCCAGCAGCCCACTAGCGGAGCGGGCAGATACGCAGTATTTT.

This sequence joins TRBV3-1 (or the pseudogene TRBV3-2) and TRBJ1-1, with TRBD1 matching over 9 bases. This CDR3 is built from 15 residues. CDR1 and CDR2 from the germline V gene are LGHDT and YNNKEL (reference sequence). Unmatched junction bases numbered 4, after V lost 4 bases and J lost 1 base. For the CDR3, the DNA is TGTGCCAGCAGCCCCTGGGACAGGGAGAACACTGAAGCTTTCTTT. This translates into CASSPWDRENTEAFF.

The chain links TRBV18 to TRBJ1-3; D unresolved. The germline CDR1 and CDR2 sequences are KGHSH and LQKENI. Trimming took 2 bases from V and 0 from J, leaving 5 bases between them. This CDR3 contains 14 residues. CDR3 nucleotide sequence: TGTGCCAGCTCACCAGAATCCTCTGGAAACACCATATATTTT. This codes for CASSPESSGNTIYF.

This clone was seen more than once but under ten times. This sequence joins TRBV19 and TRBJ1-1; D is possibly TRBD1 (5 bases). The CDR3 consists of 14 residues. CDR1 and CDR2 from the germline V gene are LNHDA and SQIVND (reference sequence). Trimming took off 3 bases at V and 1 base at J, with 9 bases between the two ends. DNA for the CDR3: TGTGCCAGTAGTATGCGCGGGGGGAACACTGAAGCTTTCTTT. Protein: CASSMRGGNTEAFF.